Sequencing of this T cell receptor beta chain was carried out in a study of blood T cell repertoires in COVID-19. Overall study context: T cells, B-cell-depleted T cells, or PBMCs supplied cDNA or gDNA.

Germline loops: CDR1 SGHNT, CDR2 YYREEE (reference sequence). CDR3 length: 13 residues. V dropped 4 bases and J dropped 3; count of bases not matched to a gene: 3. In the source study's methods: Amplification from reference gene primers served as the basis for estimated nucleated cell counts. This table comes from immunoSEQ multiplex PCR, and its TCRdb copy is limited to in-frame clones, with some not included. That table supplies the V and J calls and clone size; D and trimming were determined from the DNA. The sample lists 75,000 to 100,000 clones; 88% were seen once. The specimen was peripheral blood. This sequence was found in a man aged 65 to 85 with acute or convalescent COVID-19. This rearrangement joins TRBV5-4 to TRBJ1-2; the match to TRBD1 covers 7 bases. The CDR3 coding sequence is TGTGCCAGCAGCATAGGACAGGACTATGGCTACACCTTC. Translated, it gives CASSIGQDYGYTF.